This T cell receptor beta chain was recovered during a study of Ad26.COV2.S vaccination and SARS-CoV-2 variants. Study-level background: Trial arm assignment for the donor was COV1001 Ad26.COV2.S. Study results and caveats: Non-spike TCR breadth did not differ much between vaccine and placebo recipients.

The count of this clone is one. Its antigen is still unknown. Profiled with immunoSEQ multiplex PCR; TCRdb holds only in-frame clones, not every one. There are about 320,000 clones in the sample; approximately 86% occur only once, and 2.1% lies in the top ten. In germline, CDR1 is KGHSH, CDR2 LQKENI. V was clipped by 1 base and J by 1 base, with 11 bases between them. CDR3 size: 16 residues. Specified treatment: 19 received Ad26.COV2.S at low or high dose, single or two shots; roughly five received placebo; per-sample allocation not given. Samples came from day 63 after the first vaccine or placebo injection.

This receptor was identified in a person aged 18-65 years who received the Ad26.COV2.S COVID-19 vaccine or a placebo. The sample was peripheral blood, taken in a trial of Ad26.COV2.S vaccine versus placebo. The chain employs TRBV18 and TRBJ1-5; possibly TRBD1 for D (5 bases). CDR3 residues: CASSPLAGGSNQPQHF. DNA of the CDR3: TGTGCCAGCTCACCACTAGCTGGGGGGAGCAATCAGCCCCAGCATTTT.